A single T cell receptor beta chain is shown here with its context. The authors' processing: By means of reference gene primer amplification, nucleated cell counts were estimated. Assay: immunoSEQ multiplex PCR; the TCRdb copy retains only in-frame clones and omits some. V, J and clone size are taken as reported in that table, and D and trimming were inferred from the DNA itself. The repertoire holds 310,000 or so clones, roughly 90% seen once, with approximately 6.5% in the top ten. Germline values: CDR1 SNHLY, CDR2 FYNNEI. The V and J ends lost 6 bases and 5 bases respectively, with 10 bases between them. The CDR3 sequence is 12 residues long. The data belong to a study of blood T cell repertoires in COVID-19. Background on the study: Italy, Spain and the United States were the sources of the convalescent and acute COVID-19 samples. The cDNA or gDNA used as material had been derived from T cells, B-cell-depleted T cells, or PBMCs.

The receptor comes from a man between 18 and 29 years old who had recovered from COVID-19. The V gene is TRBV2, the J gene TRBJ1-1; D call uncertain. Sequenced material: peripheral blood. CDR3 sequence: CASSHTDTEAFF. CDR3 DNA: TGTGCCAGCAGCCATACAGATACTGAAGCTTTCTTT. Using reference TRBV2 and TRBJ1-1 for the parts outside the CDR3, the full variable domain is EPEVTQTPSHQVTQMGQEVILRCVPISNHLYFYWYRQILGQKVEFLVSFYNNEISEKSEIFDDQFSVERPDGSNFTLKIRSTKLEDSAMYFCASSHTDTEAFFGQGTRLTVV.